These 9 T cell receptor beta chains share one sample of origin, sequenced in a study of cytomegalovirus exposure and HLA in healthy donors. Primers: 60 Vbeta forward and 13 Jbeta reverse. TCRdb's table, derived via immunoSEQ multiplex PCR, lists solely in-frame clones and lacks some. The profile shows over 130,000 clones, 79% of them singletons. The sample comprised PBMCs. The receptors shown here come from a human donor in good health.

The chain links TRBV30 to TRBJ2-4, with D perhaps matching TRBD1 (6 bases). The germline CDR1 and CDR2 sequences are GTSNPN and SVGIG (reference sequence). Trimming took 4 bases from V and 3 from J, leaving 7 bases between them. This CDR3 has 12 amino acids. CDR3 residues: CAWKGVKNIQYF. The DNA for the CDR3 is TGTGCCTGGAAGGGGGTCAAAAACATTCAGTACTTC.

For this clone: An end of the junction differs from the germline gene, which may be a read error. The rearrangement links TRBV6-5 to TRBJ2-5, with D tentatively TRBD2 (5 bases). This CDR3 comprises 16 residues. The germline CDR1 and CDR2 sequences are MNHEY and SVGAGI. The CDR3 DNA follows: TGTGCCAGCAGTTACTCGAGCGGCGGCCTCCAAGTGACCCAGTACTTC. Its protein is CASSYSSGGLQVTQYF.

V usage is TRBV27 and J usage is TRBJ2-2; the D gene is possibly TRBD1 (6 bases). Trimming took off 5 bases at V and 7 bases at J, with 23 bases between the two ends. CDR3 size: 17 residues. Germline CDR1 reads MNHEY; CDR2 reads SMNVEV (reference sequence). CDR3 in amino acids: CASSLVYPPGAGGELFF. The CDR3 DNA reads TGTGCCAGCAGTCTAGTTTACCCCCCAGGGGCGGGCGGGGAGCTGTTTTTT.

This clone was picked up one time. This chain connects TRBV10-1 to TRBJ2-7; 9 bases align to TRBD1. Looked up from germline, CDR1 is WNHNN and CDR2 is SYGVQD (reference sequence). V was pared by 5 bases and J by 5 bases, with 7 bases of the junction left unmatched. This CDR3 is built from 14 residues. The CDR3 spells CASSLGTGWNEQYF. The CDR3 region has the DNA TGCGCCAGCAGTTTGGGGACAGGGTGGAACGAGCAGTACTTC.

J is TRBJ1-6 and V is TRBV6-1; 7 bases are a match to TRBD1. V dropped 7 bases and J dropped 2; count of bases not matched to a gene: 2. This CDR3 comprises 14 residues. Germline loops: CDR1 MNHNS, CDR2 SASEGT. CDR3: CASNRGPYNSPLHF. CDR3 sequence (DNA): TGTGCCAGCAACAGGGGACCCTATAATTCACCCCTCCACTTT.

The chain recombines TRBV19 with TRBJ2-1; a weak D match, TRBD1 (5 bases). Germline lookup yields CDR1 LNHDA and CDR2 SQIVND (reference sequence). Trimming pared 3 bases from V and 8 bases from J, leaving 11 bases between. CDR3 length: 13 amino acids. The CDR3 reads CASSILGVHEQFF. CDR3 bases: TGTGCCAGTAGTATTTTAGGGGTCCATGAGCAGTTCTTC.

CDR3 region: CASSLTSYFDEQFF. As DNA, the CDR3 is TGTGCCAGCAGCCTAACTAGTTATTTCGATGAGCAGTTCTTC. The V gene is TRBV7-6, the J gene TRBJ2-1, with D possibly being TRBD2 (5 bases). Between the trimmed V and J ends, which lost 5 bases and 8 bases, there was a span of 16 bases. The V gene's germline CDR1 is SGHVS and CDR2 FNYEAQ. This CDR3 has 14 residues.

This chain uses TRBV13 with TRBJ1-3; a possible D gene is TRBD1 (5 bases). The CDR3 has 14 residues. The V gene lost 3 bases and the J gene lost 8 bases, with 14 bases spanning the gap. Germline CDR1 and CDR2: PRHDT and FYEKMQ (reference sequence). The CDR3 coding sequence is TGTGCCAGCAGCTTCCAGGGATCATCGCACACCATATATTTT. Protein sequence: CASSFQGSSHTIYF. The full variable domain, in which reference TRBV13 and TRBJ1-3 provide the parts outside the CDR3, is AAGVIQSPRHLIKEKRETATLKCYPIPRHDTVYWYQQGPGQDPQFLISFYEKMQSDKGSIPDRFSAQQFSDYHSELNMSSLELGDSALYFCASSFQGSSHTIYFGEGSWLTVV.

The V gene is TRBV27, the J gene TRBJ2-7; D perhaps matches TRBD2 (7 bases). CDR1 MNHEY and CDR2 SMNVEV come from the germline V gene (reference sequence). The ends were cut back, 6 bases at V and 2 bases at J, with 14 bases in the middle. The CDR3 is 14 residues long. In nucleotides, the CDR3 is TGTGCCAGCAGCGATGCGGGGGACACCTACGAGCAGTACTTC. This encodes CASSDAGDTYEQYF.